This is a list of T cell receptor beta chains from one sample in a study of CXCR3-negative and CXCR3-positive naive CD8 T cells. TCRdb re-called the 5' RACE reads; one entry per CDR3 protein, DNA not given. Its listing shows roughly 50,000 distinct CDR3 sequences. Source material: naive CXCR3+ CD8+ T cells from blood. The source of these receptors is a human donor in good health. Some clones in this sample may be carry-over from other donors' samples. CDR3s include the opening cysteine and the closing phenylalanine or tryptophan.

v_gene,j_gene,CDR3aa
TRBV4-3,TRBJ1-5,CASSPSTGWGQPQHF
TRBV28,TRBJ2-5,CASSSQDRKQETQYF
TRBV9,TRBJ2-3,CASGGASFLYTQYF
TRBV5-1,TRBJ2-7,CASSLTASYEQYF
TRBV28,TRBJ2-1,CASSLLAGGDNEQFF
TRBV6-6,TRBJ2-3,CASTPPSTDTQYF
TRBV12-3/TRBV12-4,TRBJ2-7,CASSPTGATYEQYF
TRBV7-9,TRBJ2-2,CASSPRGANTGELFF
TRBV6-6,TRBJ2-1,CASSYVAGGPGNEQFF
TRBV28,TRBJ2-1,CVTGEGISEQFF
TRBV11-2,TRBJ2-7,CASSLSPVSRDEQYF
TRBV28,TRBJ2-7,CASSFRGVRYEQYF
TRBV4-3,TRBJ1-1,CASSQARNTEAFF
TRBV7-6,TRBJ2-3,CASSLLDRGRTDTQYF
TRBV3-1,TRBJ2-3,CASSQDFARSTDTQYF
TRBV7-9,TRBJ1-2,CASSLGTSGYTF
TRBV5-6,TRBJ2-1,CASSSGTGFSFYNEQFF
TRBV29-1,TRBJ1-1,CSAGTGLNTEAFF
TRBV5-1,TRBJ1-5,CASSLGGTGHNQPQHF
TRBV7-8,TRBJ2-5,CASSLLGLSGGTETQYF
TRBV4-3,TRBJ1-1,CASSQDAGLEAFF
TRBV12-3/TRBV12-4,TRBJ2-7,CASSLMGTTYEQYF
TRBV29-1,TRBJ2-1,CSVGGALSYNEQFF
TRBV24-1,TRBJ2-2,CATSDLKSADGELFF
TRBV7-2,TRBJ1-4,CASSLVPGDVATNEKLFF
TRBV29-1,TRBJ1-4,CSVRLAGWRSNEKLFF
TRBV7-6,TRBJ2-2,CASSLAGSFSSENTGELFF
TRBV27,TRBJ2-7,CASSLGTGAYYEQYF
TRBV20-1,TRBJ2-7,CSASGGGDLDEQYF
TRBV12-2,TRBJ2-7,CASRLDRHAAPGSDEQYF
TRBV11-2,TRBJ2-7,CASTTSAPSYEQYF
TRBV13,TRBJ1-1,CASSPSGTEAFF
TRBV6-5,TRBJ2-5,CASSYSLTQETQYF
TRBV7-6,TRBJ1-1,CASSLASGRTEAFF
TRBV4-1,TRBJ2-1,CASSWGAYNEQFF
TRBV11-2,TRBJ2-5,CASSSQQEQELETQYF